These T cell receptor beta chains were read from a single sample in a study of identical twins. Via MiXCR, TCRdb re-called the 5' RACE reads, giving one row per CDR3 protein. The table includes around 480,000 distinct CDR3 sequences, 12% to 15% detected once. This sample also belongs to another study, concerning yellow fever vaccine responses in identical twins.

Sequenced: CD4+ T cells sorted from blood. All receptors derive from a woman aged 18-29 years in good health. The CDR3 runs from the conserved cysteine through the conserved F or W. A D gene is named only where the DNA matches it firmly. Not all rows give a size; the values are once, few, many and, for expanded clones, a class.

size: once; V: TRBV20-1; D: TRBD2; J: TRBJ2-3; DNA: TGCAGTGCTAGATCGGCCCACAGCGGGGGGACAGATACGCAGTATTTT; CDR3: CSARSAHSGGTDTQYF
size: -; V: TRBV20-1; D: -; J: TRBJ2-7; DNA: TGCAGTGCCCCGGGAGCATACGAGCAGTACTTC; CDR3: CSAPGAYEQYF
size: few; V: TRBV6-2/TRBV6-3; D: -; J: TRBJ2-7; DNA: TGTGCCAGCAGTTACCCGACGCCCGGGGGCGAGCAGTACTTC; CDR3: CASSYPTPGGEQYF
size: many; V: TRBV28; D: -; J: TRBJ2-1; DNA: TGTGCCAGCAGTCCCCCCCAGCTCCTTGGAGGAAATGAGCAGTTCTTC; CDR3: CASSPPQLLGGNEQFF
size: -; V: TRBV11-2; D: -; J: TRBJ2-2; DNA: TGTGCCAGCAGCCATGTTGAGCTGTTTTTT; CDR3: CASSHVELFF
size: few; V: TRBV25-1; D: TRBD1; J: TRBJ2-5; DNA: TGTGCCAGCAGTGCACCGCGTCCGGGACAGGGGATGGAGACCCAGTACTTC; CDR3: CASSAPRPGQGMETQYF
size: few; V: TRBV3-1; D: TRBD1; J: TRBJ2-2; DNA: TGTGCCAGCAGCCAAGGACAGGGGGCGGTAACCGGGGAGCTGTTTTTT; CDR3: CASSQGQGAVTGELFF
size: many; V: TRBV28; D: -; J: TRBJ1-1; DNA: TGTGCCAGCAGTTATGCAATGAACACTGAAGCTTTCTTT; CDR3: CASSYAMNTEAFF
size: many; V: TRBV5-1; D: -; J: TRBJ2-1; DNA: TGCGCCAGCAGCTTACGGGCGGGTCAATACAATGAGCAGTTCTTC; CDR3: CASSLRAGQYNEQFF
size: few; V: TRBV5-1; D: TRBD1; J: TRBJ2-5; DNA: TGCGCCAGCAGCTTGGAAAAAGGGGGCATACAAGAGACCCAGTACTTC; CDR3: CASSLEKGGIQETQYF
size: -; V: TRBV7-9; D: TRBD2; J: TRBJ2-1; DNA: TGTGCCAGCAGCATGGGACTAGCGGGAGTAAATGAGCAGTTCTTC; CDR3: CASSMGLAGVNEQFF
size: -; V: TRBV12-3/TRBV12-4; D: -; J: TRBJ2-3; DNA: TGTGCCAGCAGTCCATCGGGACTGCGGGGAACGCAGTATTTT; CDR3: CASSPSGLRGTQYF
size: few; V: TRBV6-5; D: -; J: TRBJ2-1; DNA: TGTGCCAGCAGTGTGACTCGCCCCGGTTACACTGAGCAGTTCTTC; CDR3: CASSVTRPGYTEQFF
size: few; V: TRBV29-1; D: TRBD1; J: TRBJ2-7; DNA: TGCAGCGTCGGACAGGGGGGGTCCTACGAGCAGTACTTC; CDR3: CSVGQGGSYEQYF
size: -; V: TRBV5-1; D: -; J: TRBJ2-5; DNA: TGCGCCAGCAGCTTGGAGGGGATTGGGCTGAAAGAGACCCAGTACTTC; CDR3: CASSLEGIGLKETQYF
size: -; V: TRBV20-1; D: -; J: TRBJ2-1; DNA: TGCAGTGCTAGCCCCGGACAGAGCTCCTACAATGAGCAGTTCTTC; CDR3: CSASPGQSSYNEQFF
size: few; V: TRBV7-2; D: TRBD2; J: TRBJ2-7; DNA: TGTGCCAGCAGCTTAGTTTCCGGTAGCGGGGAAAACTACGAGCAGTACTTC; CDR3: CASSLVSGSGENYEQYF
size: -; V: TRBV27; D: TRBD1; J: TRBJ1-2; DNA: TGTGCCAGCAGTCCCGGACAGGTTAACTATGGCTACACCTTC; CDR3: CASSPGQVNYGYTF
size: -; V: TRBV20-1; D: -; J: TRBJ2-2; DNA: TGCAGTGCTAACGGACTCAACACCGGGGAGCTGTTTTTT; CDR3: CSANGLNTGELFF
size: few; V: TRBV12-3/TRBV12-4; D: -; J: TRBJ2-3; DNA: TGTGCCAGCAGCCCCGTCCGGACAACCCTTCCTAGGCACGAGCCAGATACGCAGTATTTT; CDR3: CASSPVRTTLPRHEPDTQYF
size: -; V: TRBV6-5; D: -; J: TRBJ1-5; DNA: TGTGCCAGCAGTTACTCAGCAGTTAGCAATCAGCCCCAGCATTTT; CDR3: CASSYSAVSNQPQHF
size: -; V: TRBV6-1; D: -; J: TRBJ2-5; DNA: TGTGCCAGCAGGATGGGGGGAGGCGAGACCCAGTACTTC; CDR3: CASRMGGGETQYF
size: -; V: TRBV29-1; D: TRBD2; J: TRBJ2-1; DNA: TGCAGCTTTTCAAGTCTAGCGGGATCCTACAATGAGCAGTTCTTC; CDR3: CSFSSLAGSYNEQFF
size: many; V: TRBV12-3/TRBV12-4; D: -; J: TRBJ2-3; DNA: TGTGCCAGCAGACCCGGGACCTTGGGCACAGATACGCAGTATTTT; CDR3: CASRPGTLGTDTQYF
size: -; V: TRBV3-1; D: TRBD2; J: TRBJ2-7; DNA: TGTGCCAGCAGCCCCTCCCGGGCAGGGAGGGAATACGAGCAGTACTTC; CDR3: CASSPSRAGREYEQYF
size: few; V: TRBV7-9; D: -; J: TRBJ1-1; DNA: TGTGCCAGCAGCTTAACAAAGGGCGGAGAAGCTTTCTTT; CDR3: CASSLTKGGEAFF
size: -; V: TRBV5-1; D: TRBD1; J: TRBJ1-1; DNA: TGCGCCAGCCGAAACCCAGGGGGTACTGAAGCTTTCTTT; CDR3: CASRNPGGTEAFF
size: few; V: TRBV7-9; D: -; J: TRBJ2-2; DNA: TGTGCCAGCAGCTTCACTGCGAACACCGGGGAGCTGTTTTTT; CDR3: CASSFTANTGELFF
size: few; V: TRBV12-3/TRBV12-4; D: -; J: TRBJ1-3; DNA: TGTGCCAGCTTCCTTGGGGGTGCTTCTGGAAACACCATATATTTT; CDR3: CASFLGGASGNTIYF
size: few; V: TRBV29-1; D: -; J: TRBJ2-1; DNA: TGCAGCGTTAAAAGACAGAACGATTGGCAGTTCTTC; CDR3: CSVKRQNDWQFF
size: -; V: TRBV9; D: -; J: TRBJ2-2; DNA: TGTGCCAGCAGCGGGAGAGGTATAGGGTACACCGGGGAGCTGTTTTTT; CDR3: CASSGRGIGYTGELFF
size: -; V: TRBV20-1; D: TRBD1; J: TRBJ2-7; DNA: TGCAGTGCAATCCGGACAGGGATAGCCTACGAGCAGTACTTC; CDR3: CSAIRTGIAYEQYF
size: many; V: TRBV28; D: -; J: TRBJ1-2; DNA: TGTGCCAGCAGTTTATTAGAAGGGAATGGCTACACCTTC; CDR3: CASSLLEGNGYTF
size: few; V: TRBV12-3/TRBV12-4; D: -; J: TRBJ2-7; DNA: TGTGCCAGCAGTTTAGAAAGGGTAGGGGACGAGGGTGAGCAGTACTTC; CDR3: CASSLERVGDEGEQYF
size: -; V: TRBV10-3; D: -; J: TRBJ2-1; DNA: TGTGCCATCAGTGAGTCCGGCGGAAGCTCCTACAATGAGCAGTTCTTC; CDR3: CAISESGGSSYNEQFF
size: -; V: TRBV7-2; D: TRBD1; J: TRBJ2-1; DNA: TGTGCCAGCAGCTTACGCCTCCCGGGACAGGGGGCCAATGAGCAGTTCTTC; CDR3: CASSLRLPGQGANEQFF
size: few; V: TRBV7-2; D: -; J: TRBJ2-1; DNA: TGTGCCAGCAGCTTAGGAGAAATCAATGAGCAGTTCTTC; CDR3: CASSLGEINEQFF
size: -; V: TRBV28; D: -; J: TRBJ2-1; DNA: TGTGCCAGCAGTTTCCACGGCTACAATGAGCAGTTCTTC; CDR3: CASSFHGYNEQFF
size: -; V: TRBV20-1; D: TRBD2; J: TRBJ2-1; DNA: TGCAGTGCTAGAAGCGGGAGCCTGGGATACAATGAGCAGTTCTTC; CDR3: CSARSGSLGYNEQFF
size: -; V: TRBV20-1; D: -; J: TRBJ2-1; DNA: TGCAGTGCTAGAGTAGAGAGCTCCTACAATGAGCAGTTCTTC; CDR3: CSARVESSYNEQFF
size: -; V: TRBV5-1; D: -; J: TRBJ2-7; DNA: TGCGCCAGCAGCTTGGCCCGGCAGGGAGGCTCCTACGAGCAGTACTTC; CDR3: CASSLARQGGSYEQYF
size: -; V: TRBV6-2/TRBV6-3; D: TRBD2; J: TRBJ2-7; DNA: TGTGCCAGCCCAAGACCCACAGCGGGAGGGCCGGTCTACGAGCAGTACTTC; CDR3: CASPRPTAGGPVYEQYF
size: few; V: TRBV20-1; D: TRBD1; J: TRBJ2-7; DNA: TGCAGTGCTAGACCCTACAGGGGCAGGTCCGAGCAGTACTTC; CDR3: CSARPYRGRSEQYF
size: -; V: TRBV7-8; D: -; J: TRBJ2-7; DNA: TGTGCCAGCAGCTTCGCCAGGGGGGCCTACGAGCAGTACTTC; CDR3: CASSFARGAYEQYF
size: few; V: TRBV7-2; D: -; J: TRBJ2-5; DNA: TGTGCCAGCAGCTCATCGAGGGAGACCCAGTACTTC; CDR3: CASSSSRETQYF
size: few; V: TRBV29-1; D: TRBD1; J: TRBJ1-1; DNA: TGCAGCGTTGAAGATGGACAGGTGATGAACACTGAAGCTTTCTTT; CDR3: CSVEDGQVMNTEAFF
size: few; V: TRBV20-1; D: -; J: TRBJ1-1; DNA: TGCAGTGCTAGAGGCCCATCTAACCCTGAAGCTTTCTTT; CDR3: CSARGPSNPEAFF
size: few; V: TRBV7-2; D: TRBD2; J: TRBJ2-7; DNA: TGTGCCAGCAGCTTAGGGGTAGCGGGAGGCGAGCAGTACTTC; CDR3: CASSLGVAGGEQYF
size: many; V: TRBV7-2; D: -; J: TRBJ2-7; DNA: TGTGCCAGCAACCGCGATCCCCTAGCCAACGAGCAGTACTTC; CDR3: CASNRDPLANEQYF
size: -; V: TRBV28; D: -; J: TRBJ2-2; DNA: TGTGCCAGCAGTTTGAACGGCCGGGGCACCGGGGAGCTGTTTTTT; CDR3: CASSLNGRGTGELFF
size: -; V: TRBV6-5; D: TRBD1; J: TRBJ2-7; DNA: TGTGCCAGCAGTTCCGTGGACAGGGCGCTCTACGAGCAGTACTTC; CDR3: CASSSVDRALYEQYF
size: few; V: TRBV9; D: TRBD1; J: TRBJ2-1; DNA: TGTGCCAGCAGCGTATTTGGGGGACAGGGATACAATGAGCAGTTCTTC; CDR3: CASSVFGGQGYNEQFF